This entry concerns a single T cell receptor (beta chain). Its target is not known. The CDR3 length is 17 residues. V was clipped by 8 bases and J by 1 base, with 20 bases between them. The V gene's germline CDR1 is SNHLY and CDR2 FYNNEI. These data are taken from a study of shared clonotypes between healthy human individuals. The overall study: CD4 naive and memory got three plates each, CD8 naive two, CD8 memory one. Study conclusions and caveats: Since donors were few, the genetic and exposure-history diversity represented was limited.

Sequencing was performed with immunoSEQ multiplex PCR; in TCRdb, only in-frame clones are kept and a portion is missing. The sample contains 1.5 million to 2.5 million clones, around 96% of which appear only once. In the naive CD8 group, cells lacked CD45RO and were positively selected for CCR7, so terminally differentiated effector memory CD45RA+ cells were left out. The specimen sequenced was naive CD8+ T cells sorted from blood. This sequence originates from a young man in good health. The V and J genes are TRBV2 and TRBJ2-2, with D uncertain. The CDR3 here is CASAPSGIAVNTGELFF. In DNA, the CDR3 is TGTGCCAGCGCCCCCTCTGGGATAGCTGTGAACACCGGGGAGCTGTTTTTT.